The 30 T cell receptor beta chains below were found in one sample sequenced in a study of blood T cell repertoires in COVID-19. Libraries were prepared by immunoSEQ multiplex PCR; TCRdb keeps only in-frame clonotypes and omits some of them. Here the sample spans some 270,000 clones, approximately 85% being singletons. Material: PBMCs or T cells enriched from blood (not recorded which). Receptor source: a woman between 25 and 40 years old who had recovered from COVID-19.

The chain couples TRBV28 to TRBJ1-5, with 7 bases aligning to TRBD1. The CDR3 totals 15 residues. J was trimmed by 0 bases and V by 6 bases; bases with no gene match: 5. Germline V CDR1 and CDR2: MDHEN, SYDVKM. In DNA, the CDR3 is TGTGCCAGCAGCCCCGGACAGGCTAGCAATCAGCCCCAGCATTTT. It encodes CASSPGQASNQPQHF.

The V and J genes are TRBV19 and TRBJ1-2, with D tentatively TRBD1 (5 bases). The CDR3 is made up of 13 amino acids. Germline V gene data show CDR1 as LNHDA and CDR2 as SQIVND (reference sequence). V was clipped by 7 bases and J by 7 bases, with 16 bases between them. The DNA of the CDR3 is TGTGCCAGTACTCCGGGACTACTTCGTGGCTACACCTTC. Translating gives CASTPGLLRGYTF.

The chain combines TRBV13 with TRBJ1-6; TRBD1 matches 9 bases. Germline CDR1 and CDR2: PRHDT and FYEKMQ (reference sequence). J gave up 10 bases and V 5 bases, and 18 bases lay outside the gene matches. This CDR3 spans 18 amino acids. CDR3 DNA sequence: TGTGCCAGCAGCCCGCACCCCGCACGGACAGGGGTGGGCTCACCCCTCCACTTT. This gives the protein CASSPHPARTGVGSPLHF.

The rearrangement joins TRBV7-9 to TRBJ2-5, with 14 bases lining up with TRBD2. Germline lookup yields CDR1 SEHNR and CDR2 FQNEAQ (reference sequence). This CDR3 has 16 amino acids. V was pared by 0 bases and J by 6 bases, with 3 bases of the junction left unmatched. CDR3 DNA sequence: TGTGCCAGCAGCTTAGCGGGACTAGCGGGGGTGAAGACCCAGTACTTC. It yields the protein CASSLAGLAGVKTQYF.

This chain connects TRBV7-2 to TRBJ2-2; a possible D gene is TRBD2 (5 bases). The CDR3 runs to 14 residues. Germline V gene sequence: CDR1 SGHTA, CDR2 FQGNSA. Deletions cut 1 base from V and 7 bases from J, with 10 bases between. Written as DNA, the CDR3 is TGTGCCAGCAGCTTAGTGCGGGCGAGCGGGGAGCTGTTTTTT. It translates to CASSLVRASGELFF.

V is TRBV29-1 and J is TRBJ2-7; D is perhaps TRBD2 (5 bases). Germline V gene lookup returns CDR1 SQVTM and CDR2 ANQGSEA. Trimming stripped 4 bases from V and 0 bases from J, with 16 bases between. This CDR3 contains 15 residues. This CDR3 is CSVAPGGASSYEQYF. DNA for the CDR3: TGCAGCGTTGCTCCAGGAGGAGCCAGCTCCTACGAGCAGTACTTC.

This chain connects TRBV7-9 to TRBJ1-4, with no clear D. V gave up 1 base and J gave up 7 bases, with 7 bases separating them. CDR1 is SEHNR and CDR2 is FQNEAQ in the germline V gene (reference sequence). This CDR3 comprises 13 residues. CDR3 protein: CASSLGEGEKLFF. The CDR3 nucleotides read TGTGCCAGCAGCTTAGGGGAGGGTGAAAAACTGTTTTTT.

This CDR3 reads CASSSTGVGQPQHF. The CDR3 bases are TGTGCCAGCAGTTCTACAGGGGTCGGTCAGCCCCAGCATTTT. This chain connects TRBV28 to TRBJ1-5; TRBD1 matches at 7 bases. J lost 6 bases, V lost 4 bases, and 6 bases had no gene match. The CDR3 runs to 14 residues. Germline assignment: CDR1 MDHEN and CDR2 SYDVKM.

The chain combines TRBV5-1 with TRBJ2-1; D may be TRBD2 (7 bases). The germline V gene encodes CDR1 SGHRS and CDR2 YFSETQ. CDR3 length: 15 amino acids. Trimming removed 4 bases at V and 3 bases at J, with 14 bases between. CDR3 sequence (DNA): TGCGCCAGCAGCGTCGCGGGGGCCCGCTACAATGAGCAGTTCTTC. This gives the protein CASSVAGARYNEQFF. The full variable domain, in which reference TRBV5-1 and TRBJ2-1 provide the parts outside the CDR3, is KAGVTQTPRYLIKTRGQQVTLSCSPISGHRSVSWYQQTPGQGLQFLFEYFSETQRNKGNFPGRFSGRQFSNSRSEMNVSTLELGDSALYLCASSVAGARYNEQFFGPGTRLTVL.

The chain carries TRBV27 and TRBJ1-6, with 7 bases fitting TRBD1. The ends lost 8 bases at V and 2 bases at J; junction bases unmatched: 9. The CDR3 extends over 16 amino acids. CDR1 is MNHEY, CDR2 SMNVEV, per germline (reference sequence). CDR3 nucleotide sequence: TGTGCCAGCTCCCCGACAGGGATAACCTATAATTCACCCCTCCACTTT. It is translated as CASSPTGITYNSPLHF.

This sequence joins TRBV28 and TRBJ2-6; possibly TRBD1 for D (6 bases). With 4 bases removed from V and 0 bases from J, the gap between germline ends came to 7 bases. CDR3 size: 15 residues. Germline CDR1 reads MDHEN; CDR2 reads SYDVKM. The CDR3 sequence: CASSWTVSGANVLTF. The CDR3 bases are TGTGCCAGCAGTTGGACAGTCTCTGGGGCCAACGTCCTGACTTTC. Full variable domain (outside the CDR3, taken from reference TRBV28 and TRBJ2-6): DVKVTQSSRYLVKRTGEKVFLECVQDMDHENMFWYRQDPGLGLRLIYFSYDVKMKEKGDIPEGYSVSREKKERFSLILESASTNQTSMYLCASSWTVSGANVLTFGAGSRLTVL.

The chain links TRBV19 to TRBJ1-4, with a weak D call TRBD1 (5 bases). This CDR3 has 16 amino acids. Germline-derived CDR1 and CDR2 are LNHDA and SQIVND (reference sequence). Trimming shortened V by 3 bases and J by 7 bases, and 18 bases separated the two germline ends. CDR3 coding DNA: TGTGCCAGTAGTATCCCCATTCTGGGGGAGGGTGAAAAACTGTTTTTT. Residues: CASSIPILGEGEKLFF.

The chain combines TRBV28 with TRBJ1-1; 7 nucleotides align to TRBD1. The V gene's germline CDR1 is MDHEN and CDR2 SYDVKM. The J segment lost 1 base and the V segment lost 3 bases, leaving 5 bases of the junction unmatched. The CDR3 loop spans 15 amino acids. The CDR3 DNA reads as TGTGCCAGCAGTTTTTTTGGGACAGCGAACACTGAAGCTTTCTTT. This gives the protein CASSFFGTANTEAFF.

CDR3 protein: CASSFIGGYEQYF. The CDR3 DNA is TGTGCCAGCAGTTTCATAGGAGGGTACGAGCAGTACTTC. The J gene is TRBJ2-7, the V gene TRBV27; tentative D call: TRBD2 (6 bases). Per the germline V gene, CDR1 is MNHEY and CDR2 is SMNVEV (reference sequence). The V gene lost 3 bases and the J gene lost 4 bases, with 10 bases spanning the gap. The CDR3 spans 13 residues.

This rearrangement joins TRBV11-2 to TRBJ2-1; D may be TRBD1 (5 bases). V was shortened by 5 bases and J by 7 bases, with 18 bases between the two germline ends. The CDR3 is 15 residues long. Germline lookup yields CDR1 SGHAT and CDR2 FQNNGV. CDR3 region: CASSPLKGYRNEQFF. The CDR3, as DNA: TGTGCCAGCAGCCCTTTAAAGGGGTATAGGAATGAGCAGTTCTTC.

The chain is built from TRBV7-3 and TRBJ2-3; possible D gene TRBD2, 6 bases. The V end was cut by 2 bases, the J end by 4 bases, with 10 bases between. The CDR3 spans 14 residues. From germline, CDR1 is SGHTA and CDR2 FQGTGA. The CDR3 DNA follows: TGTGCCAGCAGCTTATCGGGAGACGCAGATACGCAGTATTTT. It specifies CASSLSGDADTQYF.

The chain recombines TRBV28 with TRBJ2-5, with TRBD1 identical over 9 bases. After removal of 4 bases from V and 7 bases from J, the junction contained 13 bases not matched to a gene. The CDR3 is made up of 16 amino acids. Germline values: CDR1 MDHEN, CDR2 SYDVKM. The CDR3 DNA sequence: TGTGCCAGCAGTTCAACCGGGACAGGGTCCCCGTGGACCCAGTACTTC. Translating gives CASSSTGTGSPWTQYF.

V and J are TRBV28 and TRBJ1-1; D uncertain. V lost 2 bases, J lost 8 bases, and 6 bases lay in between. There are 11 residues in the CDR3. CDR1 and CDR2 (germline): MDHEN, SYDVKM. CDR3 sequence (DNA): TGTGCCAGCAGTTTAGAGAGGGAAGCTTTCTTT. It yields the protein CASSLEREAFF.

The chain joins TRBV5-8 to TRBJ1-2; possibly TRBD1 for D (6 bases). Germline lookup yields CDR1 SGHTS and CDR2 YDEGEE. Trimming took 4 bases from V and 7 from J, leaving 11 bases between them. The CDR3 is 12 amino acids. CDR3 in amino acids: CASSHDRFGYTF. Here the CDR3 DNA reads TGTGCCAGCAGCCACGACAGGTTTGGCTACACCTTC.

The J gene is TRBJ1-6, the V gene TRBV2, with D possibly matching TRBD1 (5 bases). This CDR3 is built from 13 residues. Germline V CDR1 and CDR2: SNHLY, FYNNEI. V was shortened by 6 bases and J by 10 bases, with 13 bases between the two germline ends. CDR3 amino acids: CASRWGVGSPLHF. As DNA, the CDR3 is TGTGCCAGCAGATGGGGGGTTGGGTCACCCCTCCACTTT.

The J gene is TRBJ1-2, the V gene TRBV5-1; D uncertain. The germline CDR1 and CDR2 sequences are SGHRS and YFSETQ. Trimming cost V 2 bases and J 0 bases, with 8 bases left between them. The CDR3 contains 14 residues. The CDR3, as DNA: TGCGCCAGCAGCTTTTCCGCGGCTAACTATGGCTACACCTTC. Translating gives CASSFSAANYGYTF.

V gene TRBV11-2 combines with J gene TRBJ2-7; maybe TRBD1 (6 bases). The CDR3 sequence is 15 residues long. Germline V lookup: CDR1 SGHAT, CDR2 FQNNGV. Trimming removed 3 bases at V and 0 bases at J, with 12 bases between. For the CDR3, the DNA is TGTGCCAGCAGCTTGGCGTGGACAGACTCCTACGAGCAGTACTTC. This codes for CASSLAWTDSYEQYF.

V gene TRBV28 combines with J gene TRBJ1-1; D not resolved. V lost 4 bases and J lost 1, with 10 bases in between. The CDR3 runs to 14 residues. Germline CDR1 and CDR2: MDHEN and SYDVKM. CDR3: CASSSLRRNTEAFF. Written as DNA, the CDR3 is TGTGCCAGCAGTTCTCTAAGGAGGAACACTGAAGCTTTCTTT.

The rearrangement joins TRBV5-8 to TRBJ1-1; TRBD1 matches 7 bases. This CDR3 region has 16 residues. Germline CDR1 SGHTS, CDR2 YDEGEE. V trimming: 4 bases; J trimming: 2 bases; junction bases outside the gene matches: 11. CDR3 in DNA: TGTGCCAGCAGCCTAGACAGGGTCTTATTTAACACTGAAGCTTTCTTT. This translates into CASSLDRVLFNTEAFF.

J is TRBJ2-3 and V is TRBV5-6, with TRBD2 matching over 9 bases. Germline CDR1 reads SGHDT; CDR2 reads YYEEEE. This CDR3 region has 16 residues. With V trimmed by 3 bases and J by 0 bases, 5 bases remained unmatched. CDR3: CASSWWLAGSTDTQYF. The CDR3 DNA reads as TGTGCCAGCAGCTGGTGGCTAGCGGGAAGCACAGATACGCAGTATTTT.

The CDR3 protein is CASSQDSDLDTQYF. The CDR3 nucleotides are TGTGCCAGCAGCCAAGACTCCGACTTAGATACGCAGTATTTT. J is TRBJ2-3 and V is TRBV3-1 (or the pseudogene TRBV3-2); D is uncertain. The V gene's germline CDR1 is LGHDT and CDR2 YNNKEL (reference sequence). V was shortened by 0 bases and J by 5 bases, with 9 bases between the two germline ends. The CDR3 is 14 amino acids.

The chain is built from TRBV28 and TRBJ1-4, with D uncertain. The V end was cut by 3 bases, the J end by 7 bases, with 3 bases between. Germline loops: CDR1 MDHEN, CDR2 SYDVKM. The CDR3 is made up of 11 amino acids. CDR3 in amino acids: CASSFSEKLFF. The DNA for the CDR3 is TGTGCCAGCAGTTTCAGTGAAAAACTGTTTTTT.

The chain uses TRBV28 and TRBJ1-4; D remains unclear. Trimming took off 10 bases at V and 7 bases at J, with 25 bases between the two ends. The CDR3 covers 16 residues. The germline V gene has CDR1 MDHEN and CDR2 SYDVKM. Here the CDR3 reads CATIAASGNYGEKLFF. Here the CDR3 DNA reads TGTGCCACCATAGCCGCCTCGGGGAATTATGGTGAAAAACTGTTTTTT.

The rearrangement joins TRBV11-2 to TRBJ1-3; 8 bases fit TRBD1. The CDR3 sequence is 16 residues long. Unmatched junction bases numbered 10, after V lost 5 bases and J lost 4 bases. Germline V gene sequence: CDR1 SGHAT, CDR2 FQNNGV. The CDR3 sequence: CASSNRQGLGGNTIYF. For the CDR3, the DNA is TGTGCCAGCAGCAATAGACAGGGGTTAGGAGGAAACACCATATATTTT.

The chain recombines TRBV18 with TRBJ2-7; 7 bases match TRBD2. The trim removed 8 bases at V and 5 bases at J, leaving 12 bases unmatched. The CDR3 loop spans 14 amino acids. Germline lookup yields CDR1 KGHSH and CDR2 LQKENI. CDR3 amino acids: CASRPGGAGDEQYF. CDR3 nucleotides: TGTGCCAGCCGACCGGGTGGGGCGGGAGACGAGCAGTACTTC.